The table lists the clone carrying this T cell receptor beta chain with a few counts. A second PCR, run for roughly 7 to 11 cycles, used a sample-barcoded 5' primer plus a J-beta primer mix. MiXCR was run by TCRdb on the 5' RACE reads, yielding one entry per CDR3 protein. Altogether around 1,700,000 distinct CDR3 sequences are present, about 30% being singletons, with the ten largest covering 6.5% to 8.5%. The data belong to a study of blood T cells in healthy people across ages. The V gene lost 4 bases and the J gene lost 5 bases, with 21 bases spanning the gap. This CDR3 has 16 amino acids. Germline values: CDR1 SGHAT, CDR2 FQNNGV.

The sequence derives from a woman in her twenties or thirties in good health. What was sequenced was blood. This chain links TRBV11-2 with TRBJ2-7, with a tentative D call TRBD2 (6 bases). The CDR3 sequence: CASSSFSRTGGDEQYF. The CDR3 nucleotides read TGTGCCAGCAGCTCCTTCTCTAGAACCGGGGGAGACGAGCAGTACTTC.